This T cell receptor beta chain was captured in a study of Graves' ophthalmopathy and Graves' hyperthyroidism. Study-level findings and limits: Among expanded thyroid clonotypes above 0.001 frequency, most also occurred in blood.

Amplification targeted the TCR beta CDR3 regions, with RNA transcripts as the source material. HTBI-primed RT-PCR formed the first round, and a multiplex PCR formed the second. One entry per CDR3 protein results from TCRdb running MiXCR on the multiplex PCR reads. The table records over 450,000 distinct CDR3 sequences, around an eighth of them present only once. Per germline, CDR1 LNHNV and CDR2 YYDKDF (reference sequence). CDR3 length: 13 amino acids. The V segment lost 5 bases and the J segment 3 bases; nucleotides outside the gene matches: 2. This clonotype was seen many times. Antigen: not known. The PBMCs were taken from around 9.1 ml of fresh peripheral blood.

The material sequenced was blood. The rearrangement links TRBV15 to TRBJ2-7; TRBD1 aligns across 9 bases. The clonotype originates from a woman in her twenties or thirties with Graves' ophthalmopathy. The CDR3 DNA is TGTGCCACCAGCCGGGACAGGGACTACGAGCAGTACTTC. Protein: CATSRDRDYEQYF.